The 7 T cell receptor beta chains given below trace back to one sample, sequenced in a study of molecular identifiers for immune sequencing clone quantification. A single record per CDR3 protein comes from TCRdb applying MiXCR to the PCR reads. The sample records roughly 55,000 distinct CDR3 sequences, about a third being singletons. Sequenced sample: naive CD8+ T cells from blood, with Jurkat cell RNA spiked in. Subset here: FACS-sorted CD8+CD4-CCR7+CD45RA+ naive T cells. The receptor set was obtained from a human donor in good health. Some libraries in this study had Jurkat cell RNA spiked in.

The chain uses TRBV19 and TRBJ1-6; D is possibly TRBD1 (5 bases). V gave up 2 bases and J gave up 0 bases, with 20 bases separating them. Germline lookup yields CDR1 LNHDA and CDR2 SQIVND (reference sequence). The CDR3 sequence is 20 residues long. The CDR3 loop is CASSISSFGTSGSYNSPLHF. The CDR3 DNA follows: TGTGCCAGTAGTATATCGTCGTTCGGGACCAGCGGCTCCTATAATTCACCCCTCCACTTT.

In nucleotides, the CDR3 is TGTGCCATCAGGGGGGGGGAACTAGGAGCCGGCGAGACCCAGTACTTC. It yields the protein CAIRGGELGAGETQYF. The gene calls are TRBV10-3 and TRBJ2-5; 7 nucleotides align to TRBD2. V was clipped by 6 bases and J by 5 bases; unmatched bases: 15. Germline lookup yields CDR1 ENHRY and CDR2 SYGVKD. This CDR3 comprises 16 residues.

Concerning this clonotype: This could be a read error, since a much larger clone is one nucleotide away. The conserved closing phenylalanine or tryptophan is absent in this CDR3, likely reflecting a read error. The CDR3 loop is CASSPKGAAGANVLTL. The CDR3 nucleotides read TGCGCCAGCAGCCCGAAGGGGGCAGCTGGGGCCAACGTCCTGACTCTC. The J gene is TRBJ2-6, the V gene TRBV4-3; 7 bases align to TRBD1. The length of the CDR3 is 16 residues. From germline, CDR1 is LGHNA and CDR2 YSLEER. The trim removed 4 bases at V and 2 bases at J, leaving 5 bases unmatched.

To note about this clonotype: A read error may explain this, as a much larger clone is one base away. The CDR3 is CASRTGTSGDEQFF. The CDR3 nucleotides are TGTGCCAGCAGAACCGGGACCAGCGGCGATGAGCAGTTCTTC. The chain combines TRBV6-5 with TRBJ2-1, with D tentatively TRBD1 or TRBD2 (5 bases each). Trimming shortened V by 6 bases and J by 8 bases, and 17 bases separated the two germline ends. The CDR3 runs to 14 residues. CDR1 and CDR2 from the germline V gene are MNHEY and SVGAGI.

To note about this clonotype: A much bigger clone sits one base away, suggesting this may be a read error. The chain combines TRBV2 with TRBJ2-7; 9 bases align to TRBD1. Trimming removed 5 bases from V and 3 bases from J; junction bases left unmatched: 8. This CDR3 has 15 amino acids. Germline values: CDR1 SNHLY, CDR2 FYNNEI. The DNA of the CDR3 is TGTGCCAGCAGTATTTCGACAGGGGGGAGCTACGAGCAGTACTTC. Translating gives CASSISTGGSYEQYF.

This clonotype was seen at least ten times. The chain is built from TRBV25-1 and TRBJ2-7; D is unresolved. V lost 2 bases and J 5 bases, leaving 7 bases between the germline ends. Per germline, CDR1 MGHDK and CDR2 SYGVNS. The CDR3 runs to 12 residues. CDR3 loop: CASSELPDEQYF. As DNA, the CDR3 is TGTGCCAGCAGTGAACTCCCTGACGAGCAGTACTTC.

This clonotype has a count of ten or more. The chain couples TRBV7-2 to TRBJ2-1; D is undetermined. V dropped 0 bases and J dropped 4 bases, with 7 bases sitting between them. The CDR3 extends over 14 amino acids. Germline lookup yields CDR1 SGHTA and CDR2 FQGNSA. The CDR3 loop is CASSLASTYNEQFF. CDR3 nucleotides: TGTGCCAGCAGCTTAGCCTCCACATACAATGAGCAGTTCTTC.